The T cell receptor beta chain described here comes from a study of cytomegalovirus exposure and HLA in healthy donors. V was trimmed by 6 bases and J by 0 bases, leaving 10 bases between them. Germline lookup yields CDR1 SGHNT and CDR2 YENEEA. The CDR3 has 14 amino acids. PCR amplification relied on 60 Vbeta primers (plus 13 Jbeta primers). The table came from immunoSEQ multiplex PCR; TCRdb's copy has only in-frame clones and leaves some out. The sample lists more than 95,000 clones; over 65% were seen once. General observations from the study: Using the classifier, cytomegalovirus status was reportedly diagnosed with high specificity and sensitivity.

Worth noting for this clone: Its antigen is not identified.

Source material: PBMCs. This rearrangement joins TRBV11-3 to TRBJ2-3; D remains ambiguous. The receptor comes from a man in his forties in good health and CMV-seropositive. Written as DNA, the CDR3 is TGTGCCAGCAGTATAACAGCTAGCACAGATACGCAGTATTTT. Its translation is CASSITASTDTQYF.